One sample yielded the 10 T cell receptor beta chains listed below, sequenced in a study of shared clonotypes between healthy human individuals. Assay: immunoSEQ multiplex PCR; the TCRdb copy retains only in-frame clones and omits some. The sample consists of about 2 million clones, about 95% of them appearing once. CD8 cells regarded as naive lacked CD45RO, were positively chosen for CCR7, and omitted terminally differentiated effector memory CD45RA+ cells. Sequencing input: naive CD8+ T cells sorted from blood. These receptors came from a man between 18 and 29 years old in good health.

This clone was seen just once. The chain is built from TRBV10-1 and TRBJ2-1; TRBD2 matches at 10 bases. The CDR3 has 15 amino acids. Looked up from germline, CDR1 is WNHNN and CDR2 is SYGVQD (reference sequence). The V segment lost 3 bases and the J segment 5 bases; nucleotides outside the gene matches: 4. CDR3: CASSEGTSVNNEQFF. The CDR3 DNA reads TGCGCCAGCAGTGAAGGGACTAGCGTTAACAATGAGCAGTTCTTC.

The genes are TRBV5-6 and TRBJ1-2, with 11 bases lining up with TRBD1. The ends lost 5 bases at V and 5 bases at J; junction bases unmatched: 5. Germline CDR1 and CDR2: SGHDT and YYEEEE. The CDR3 covers 14 residues. The CDR3 protein is CASRGQGGLYGYTF. DNA of the CDR3: TGTGCCAGCAGGGGACAGGGGGGTTTATATGGCTACACCTTC.

This chain joins TRBV4-1 and TRBJ2-2; D not certain. V lost 1 base, J lost 7 bases, and 16 bases lay in between. CDR3 length: 16 residues. Looked up from germline, CDR1 is MGHRA and CDR2 is YSYEKL. The chain's CDR3 is CASSQVTQSAGGELFF. CDR3 DNA: TGCGCCAGCAGCCAAGTAACGCAGAGCGCCGGCGGGGAGCTGTTTTTT.

The V call is TRBV27, the J call TRBJ1-5; possible D gene TRBD1, 5 bases. Germline V gene sequence: CDR1 MNHEY, CDR2 SMNVEV (reference sequence). The CDR3 extends over 15 amino acids. Trimming took off 5 bases at V and 3 bases at J, with 14 bases between the two ends. The CDR3 loop is CASSAVGTLNQPQHF. As DNA, the CDR3 is TGTGCCAGCAGTGCAGTCGGGACTCTCAATCAGCCCCAGCATTTT.

This clone was seen once. The chain carries TRBV29-1 and TRBJ2-7, with a possible D match to TRBD1 (6 bases). V dropped 2 bases and J dropped 7 bases, with 21 bases sitting between them. The germline V gene encodes CDR1 SQVTM and CDR2 ANQGSEA. The CDR3 sequence is 15 residues long. This CDR3 reads CSVESETGPLGEQYF. In DNA, the CDR3 is TGCAGCGTTGAATCTGAGACAGGCCCACTGGGTGAGCAGTACTTC.

The chain uses TRBV7-9 and TRBJ1-5, with D uncertain. The CDR3 sequence is 16 residues long. From germline, CDR1 is SEHNR and CDR2 FQNEAQ (reference sequence). The V gene lost 2 bases and the J gene lost 1 base, with 12 bases spanning the gap. The CDR3 sequence is CASSLSGGGSNQPQHF. DNA for the CDR3: TGTGCCAGCAGCTTATCAGGCGGAGGGAGCAATCAGCCCCAGCATTTT.

V gene TRBV4-3 combines with J gene TRBJ1-1; D is uncertain. Germline assignment: CDR1 LGHNA and CDR2 YSLEER. Trimming removed 0 bases at V and 0 bases at J, with 14 bases between. The CDR3 spans 17 residues. CDR3 nucleotide sequence: TGCGCCAGCAGCCAAGATACAATAGGGCCGGTGAACACTGAAGCTTTCTTT. Translating gives CASSQDTIGPVNTEAFF.

The chain has TRBV27 and TRBJ2-2; 8 bases are shared with TRBD1. The germline CDR1 and CDR2 sequences are MNHEY and SMNVEV (reference sequence). This CDR3 comprises 15 residues. With V trimmed by 5 bases and J by 6 bases, 8 bases remained unmatched. CDR3: CASSVRQGWSGELFF. In DNA form, the CDR3 reads TGTGCCAGCAGTGTCCGACAGGGGTGGTCCGGGGAGCTGTTTTTT.

This clone was counted a single time. This chain links TRBV6-1 with TRBJ2-7, with no clear D. This CDR3 has 14 residues. Trimming took 7 bases from V and 2 from J, leaving 15 bases between them. The germline V gene encodes CDR1 MNHNS and CDR2 SASEGT. The CDR3 is CASTPAPSAYEQYF. CDR3 DNA: TGTGCCAGCACCCCAGCGCCCTCCGCCTACGAGCAGTACTTC.

The chain carries TRBV13 and TRBJ2-1, with TRBD1 matching over 8 bases. Germline CDR1 and CDR2: PRHDT and FYEKMQ (reference sequence). The CDR3 is made up of 15 amino acids. Germline trimming cut 5 bases from V and 4 bases from J; bases unmatched to any gene: 7. CDR3 protein: CASSGGGQAYNEQFF. The CDR3 DNA follows: TGTGCCAGCAGCGGAGGGGGACAGGCATACAATGAGCAGTTCTTC.